This is a list of T cell receptor beta chains from one sample in a study of shared clonotypes between healthy human individuals. Sequenced by immunoSEQ multiplex PCR; TCRdb stores in-frame clones only, minus some. The sample lists just over 2,000,000 clones; roughly 95% were seen once. Specimen: naive CD8+ T cells sorted from blood. These receptors originate from a man aged 18-30 years in good health. The CDR3 runs from the conserved cysteine through the conserved F or W. Each record gives: V gene, J gene, clone size, D gene, CDR3 protein, CDR3 DNA. The D gene is left open where the match is weak. Size is stated for part of the rows, as once, few or many counts, or as a class when the clone is expanded.

TRBV27,TRBJ2-7,NA,NA,CASSLGRSYEQYF,TGTGCCAGCAGTTTAGGGCGATCCTACGAGCAGTACTTC
TRBV27,TRBJ2-3,NA,TRBD2,CASSLRASGETDTQYF,TGTGCCAGCAGTTTAAGGGCTAGCGGGGAGACAGATACGCAGTATTTT
TRBV21-1,TRBJ2-7,NA,NA,CASKKTGGVQGVEQYF,TGTGCCAGCAAAAAGACAGGCGGGGTTCAAGGGGTCGAGCAGTACTTC
TRBV5-4,TRBJ2-5,NA,TRBD2,CASSLRLAGYQETQYF,TGTGCCAGCAGCCTGAGACTAGCGGGGTACCAAGAGACCCAGTACTTC
TRBV19,TRBJ2-1,NA,TRBD1,CASASGTAHNEQFF,TGTGCCAGTGCCAGTGGGACAGCCCACAATGAGCAGTTCTTC
TRBV5-4,TRBJ2-7,NA,NA,CASSFRDAPPYEQYF,TGTGCCAGCAGCTTTCGGGACGCACCGCCCTACGAGCAGTACTTC
TRBV9,TRBJ2-7,NA,NA,CASSGGGMEQYF,TGTGCCAGCAGCGGGGGTGGTATGGAGCAGTACTTC
TRBV28,TRBJ2-3,NA,NA,CASSLYTDTQYF,TGTGCCAGCAGTTTGTATACAGATACGCAGTATTTT
TRBV10-1,TRBJ2-7,NA,NA,CASSETGTVYEQYF,TGCGCCAGCAGTGAGACGGGGACGGTCTACGAGCAGTACTTC
TRBV28,TRBJ1-2,NA,NA,CASINVAGKSDGYTF,TGTGCCAGCATCAACGTGGCCGGGAAATCGGATGGCTACACCTTC
TRBV6-1,TRBJ1-5,NA,NA,CASSGKEVIGSNQPQHF,TGTGCCAGCAGTGGAAAAGAAGTGATTGGCAGCAATCAGCCCCAGCATTTT
TRBV4-3,TRBJ2-7,NA,NA,CASSQDPYGSSYEQYF,TGCGCCAGCAGCCAAGACCCCTACGGGAGCTCCTACGAGCAGTACTTC
TRBV7-2,TRBJ1-2,NA,TRBD1,CASSLVPGGDGYTF,TGTGCCAGCAGCTTAGTTCCAGGGGGCGATGGCTACACCTTC
TRBV29-1,TRBJ1-1,NA,NA,CSVVGGGGTEAFF,TGCAGCGTTGTTGGTGGTGGGGGAACTGAAGCTTTCTTT
TRBV27,TRBJ2-3,NA,NA,CASSSRTSRTDTQYF,TGTGCCAGCAGTTCGAGGACAAGCCGCACAGATACGCAGTATTTT
TRBV4-3,TRBJ2-7,NA,NA,CASSVLKAPTYEQYF,TGCGCCAGCTCTGTCTTGAAAGCGCCAACCTACGAGCAGTACTTC
TRBV27,TRBJ2-7,NA,TRBD2,CASGGGGTYEQYF,TGTGCCAGCGGCGGGGGAGGAACCTACGAGCAGTACTTC
TRBV2,TRBJ2-3,NA,TRBD2,CASSEATSGRDTQYF,TGTGCCAGCAGTGAAGCTACTAGCGGGAGGGATACGCAGTATTTT
TRBV6-6,TRBJ1-6,NA,NA,CASSTDSFNSPLHF,TGTGCCAGCAGTACCGACAGTTTCAATTCACCCCTCCACTTT
TRBV11-2,TRBJ2-5,NA,NA,CASSKAPAVRGQETQYF,TGTGCCAGCAGCAAGGCCCCGGCAGTGAGGGGACAAGAGACCCAGTACTTC
TRBV5-1,TRBJ2-1,NA,TRBD2,CASSLELAGVMGSNEQFF,TGCGCCAGCAGCTTGGAGCTAGCGGGAGTTATGGGGAGCAATGAGCAGTTCTTC
TRBV13,TRBJ2-7,NA,NA,CASSLSITYEQYF,TGTGCCAGCAGCCTATCCATTACCTACGAGCAGTACTTC
TRBV20-1,TRBJ2-7,NA,NA,CSAREVGEQYF,TGCAGTGCTAGAGAGGTCGGAGAGCAGTACTTC
TRBV18,TRBJ2-7,NA,NA,CASSPSGGSEQYF,TGTGCCAGCTCACCCTCAGGGGGGTCCGAGCAGTACTTC
TRBV4-1,TRBJ1-1,NA,NA,CASSQVLTGPNTEAFF,TGCGCCAGCAGCCAAGTCCTGACCGGCCCGAACACTGAAGCTTTCTTT
TRBV4-3,TRBJ2-2,NA,TRBD1,CASSQEQGVRVATGELFF,TGCGCCAGCAGCCAAGAGCAGGGGGTAAGGGTAGCGACCGGGGAGCTGTTTTTT
TRBV6-5,TRBJ2-7,NA,NA,CASSRDIAYEQYF,TGTGCCAGCAGTCGCGACATAGCCTACGAGCAGTACTTC
TRBV9,TRBJ2-7,NA,NA,CASSVGGQSYEQYF,TGTGCCAGCAGCGTAGGGGGGCAATCCTACGAGCAGTACTTC
TRBV29-1,TRBJ2-3,NA,NA,CSLEGFLADTQYF,TGCAGCCTTGAAGGATTCTTGGCAGATACGCAGTATTTT
TRBV29-1,TRBJ2-1,once,TRBD2,CSSPRTSGDEQFF,TGCAGTTCTCCTAGGACTAGCGGCGATGAGCAGTTCTTC
TRBV19,TRBJ2-2,once,TRBD2,CASSLLAGVPGELFF,TGTGCCAGTAGCTTACTAGCGGGAGTCCCCGGGGAGCTGTTTTTT
TRBV27,TRBJ2-7,NA,NA,CASTPKGAPLVFYEQYF,TGTGCCAGCACTCCGAAGGGAGCGCCTTTGGTTTTCTACGAGCAGTACTTC
TRBV30,TRBJ2-3,NA,NA,CAWSRGQGGRTDTQYF,TGTGCCTGGAGTAGGGGGCAGGGAGGGCGCACAGATACGCAGTATTTT
TRBV4-1,TRBJ1-1,NA,NA,CASSQPGTLNTEAFF,TGCGCCAGCAGCCAACCCGGGACACTTAACACTGAAGCTTTCTTT
TRBV18,TRBJ2-5,NA,NA,CASSQNPQETQYF,TGTGCCAGCTCACAAAACCCCCAAGAGACCCAGTACTTC
TRBV19,TRBJ2-7,NA,NA,CASSNGWDLSYEQYF,TGTGCCAGTAGTAATGGGTGGGACTTATCCTACGAGCAGTACTTC
TRBV10-3,TRBJ2-1,NA,TRBD1,CATLTRGPGSYNEQFF,TGTGCCACCCTAACCAGGGGGCCGGGCTCCTACAATGAGCAGTTCTTC
TRBV5-8,TRBJ2-2,NA,NA,CASSPWGTDTGELFF,TGTGCCAGCAGCCCCTGGGGCACGGACACCGGGGAGCTGTTTTTT
TRBV4-3,TRBJ2-5,NA,TRBD2,CASSQDPGTSVLETQYF,TGCGCCAGCAGCCAGGATCCTGGGACTAGCGTCTTAGAGACCCAGTACTTC
TRBV5-1,TRBJ2-7,NA,NA,CASSLGGLDEQYF,TGCGCCAGCAGCTTGGGGGGCTTAGACGAGCAGTACTTC
TRBV4-1,TRBJ2-4,NA,NA,CASSLSPGENIQYF,TGCGCCAGCAGCCTTTCTCCCGGGGAAAACATTCAGTACTTC
TRBV10-1,TRBJ2-7,NA,NA,CASSESGGSYEQYF,TGCGCCAGCAGTGAGTCAGGAGGGTCCTACGAGCAGTACTTC
TRBV5-6,TRBJ2-7,NA,NA,CASSPWVADYEQYF,TGTGCCAGCAGCCCCTGGGTAGCGGACTACGAGCAGTACTTC
TRBV29-1,TRBJ2-7,NA,NA,CSVDLGRAKEQYF,TGCAGCGTTGACTTAGGCAGGGCTAAAGAGCAGTACTTC
TRBV5-6,TRBJ2-1,NA,TRBD2,CASSFRTSGMNEQFF,TGTGCCAGCAGCTTCCGGACTAGCGGGATGAATGAGCAGTTCTTC
TRBV11-2,TRBJ1-1,NA,NA,CASSFYGSGSPEAFF,TGTGCCAGCAGCTTTTATGGTTCTGGGAGCCCTGAAGCTTTCTTT
TRBV30,TRBJ1-1,NA,NA,CAWDHEGTEAFF,TGTGCCTGGGACCACGAGGGAACTGAAGCTTTCTTT
TRBV30,TRBJ1-5,NA,NA,CAWTKTVWGNQPQHF,TGTGCCTGGACAAAGACGGTCTGGGGCAATCAGCCCCAGCATTTT
TRBV6-1,TRBJ2-7,NA,TRBD1,CASTDTGTGAMYEQYF,TGTGCCAGCACTGATACCGGGACAGGGGCTATGTACGAGCAGTACTTC
TRBV7-9,TRBJ1-6,NA,NA,CASSFVTGGGGNSPLHF,TGTGCCAGCAGCTTTGTGACAGGCGGGGGGGGTAATTCACCCCTCCACTTT
TRBV5-1,TRBJ2-2,NA,NA,CASSLYALTNTGELFF,TGCGCCAGCAGCTTGTACGCCCTGACGAACACCGGGGAGCTGTTTTTT
TRBV11-3,TRBJ2-7,NA,TRBD1,CASSSIPGQGIYEQYF,TGTGCCAGCAGCTCAATTCCGGGACAGGGAATCTACGAGCAGTACTTC
TRBV7-9,TRBJ2-7,NA,TRBD1,CASSSPTGGYEQYF,TGTGCCAGCAGCTCACCGACAGGGGGCTACGAGCAGTACTTC
TRBV7-2,TRBJ1-1,NA,NA,CASSQTGHTEAFF,TGTGCCAGCAGCCAGACAGGACACACTGAAGCTTTCTTT
TRBV13,TRBJ2-7,NA,TRBD2,CASSFKREGLYEQYF,TGTGCCAGCAGTTTTAAGCGGGAGGGCCTGTACGAGCAGTACTTC
TRBV19,TRBJ2-1,NA,NA,CASSIWGSYNEQFF,TGTGCCAGTAGTATCTGGGGCTCCTACAATGAGCAGTTCTTC